The clone carrying this T cell receptor beta chain was observed at least ten times. CDR1 and CDR2 (germline): MNHEY, SMNVEV (reference sequence). CDR3 length: 11 residues. The V end lost 4 bases, the J end lost 6 bases, and 5 bases lay between the germline ends. This entry belongs to a study of T cells after yellow fever vaccination. Study-level findings and limits: Subsequent booster samples again held most clones from primary vaccination (96% CD4, nearly 90% CD8). Any FACS-sorted repertoire could hold abundant clonotypes that contaminate it from the bulk population. Of the clonotypes, a small share occurred in both CD4 and CD8 compartments.

MiXCR was run by TCRdb on the 5' RACE reads, yielding one entry per CDR3 protein. The sample comprises 55,000 or so distinct CDR3 sequences, less than 8.5% of which are singletons, and 20% to 30% rests with the top ten. The source was CD8+ T cells not binding an NS4B(214-222) dextramer, sorted from PBMCs, collected roughly seven weeks after the first yellow fever vaccination. The chain combines TRBV27 with TRBJ2-3, with unresolved D. This sequence originates from a man aged 18 to 29 who received the YFV17D yellow fever vaccine. DNA of the CDR3: TGTGCCAGCAGTTCTGGCGATACGCAGTATTTT. Translated: CASSSGDTQYF.